One sample yielded the 15 T cell receptor beta chains listed below, sequenced in a study of T cell responses to AZD1222 COVID-19 vaccine. Profiled with immunoSEQ multiplex PCR; TCRdb holds only in-frame clones, not every one. The table has about 99,000 clones, 70% to 90% seen once. The input for sequencing was peripheral blood, taken on day 0 of AZD1222 vaccination. Every receptor here comes from an adult in good health.

The chain links TRBV6-2 or TRBV6-3 to TRBJ2-7; tentative D call: TRBD1 (6 bases). Germline values: CDR1 MNHEY, CDR2 SVGEGT. This CDR3 comprises 15 residues. The germline V and J ends were trimmed by 6 bases and 2 bases, with 17 bases remaining between them. In nucleotides, the CDR3 is TGTGCCAGCAGCTCAATTACAGGGAGAACCTACGAGCAGTACTTC. It specifies CASSSITGRTYEQYF.

The chain recombines TRBV4-1 with TRBJ2-2; D gene unclear. This CDR3 has 13 residues. Germline CDR1 is MGHRA and CDR2 is YSYEKL. V lost 1 base, J lost 7 bases, and 7 bases lay in between. CDR3 sequence (DNA): TGCGCCAGCAGCCAAGGAGCCAGCGGGGAGCTGTTTTTT. Its translation is CASSQGASGELFF.

The chain carries TRBV4-2 and TRBJ2-1, with 11 bases identical to TRBD2. CDR3 length equals 15 residues. The J segment lost 3 bases and the V segment lost 4 bases, leaving 2 bases of the junction unmatched. CDR1 is LGHNA, CDR2 YNFKEQ, per germline. CDR3 loop: CASSRGTSGYNEQFF. The CDR3 nucleotides are TGTGCCAGCAGCCGCGGGACTAGCGGCTACAATGAGCAGTTCTTC.

In DNA form, the CDR3 reads TGTGCCAGAAGCTTCGGGGGGACTAGCGGTTGCTACGAGCAGTACGTC. It yields the protein CARSFGGTSGCYEQYV. This chain joins TRBV5-3 and TRBJ2-7; 11 bases match TRBD2. TRBV5-3 is reported as an ORF; its role is uncertain. The J segment lost 3 bases and the V segment lost 2 bases, leaving 7 bases of the junction unmatched. The CDR3 is 16 amino acids.

J is TRBJ2-5 and V is TRBV2; D gene unclear. Germline V gene lookup returns CDR1 SNHLY and CDR2 FYNNEI. Trimming removed 3 bases at V and 0 bases at J, with 5 bases between. The CDR3 is 13 amino acids. The CDR3 DNA sequence: TGTGCCAGCAGTGACGGAGACCAAGAGACCCAGTACTTC. It specifies CASSDGDQETQYF.

V gene TRBV7-9 combines with J gene TRBJ1-2; D may be TRBD1 (5 bases). The length of the CDR3 is 11 residues. V dropped 11 bases and J dropped 3 bases, with 10 bases sitting between them. Looked up from germline, CDR1 is SEHNR and CDR2 is FQNEAQ (reference sequence). CDR3 DNA sequence: TGTGCCGGGGGGGAGGACTATGGCTACACCTTC. Translation gives CAGGEDYGYTF.

The chain recombines TRBV7-3 with TRBJ1-1; D call uncertain. There are 12 residues in the CDR3. Trimming shortened V by 2 bases and J by 4 bases, and 5 bases separated the two germline ends. CDR1 is SGHTA and CDR2 is FQGTGA in the germline V gene. Here the CDR3 reads CASSLDGTEAFF. The CDR3 DNA follows: TGTGCCAGCAGCTTAGATGGCACTGAAGCTTTCTTT.

The rearrangement joins TRBV19 to TRBJ1-2; the match to TRBD1 covers 7 bases. V was clipped by 7 bases and J by 7 bases; unmatched bases: 6. The CDR3 is 12 residues long. Germline V gives CDR1 LNHDA, CDR2 SQIVND (reference sequence). The CDR3 DNA follows: TGTGCCAGTACAGGGGGACTAGGTGGCTACACCTTC. Protein sequence: CASTGGLGGYTF.

This sequence joins TRBV6-5 and TRBJ2-7; maybe TRBD1 (5 bases). The V gene lost 4 bases and the J gene lost 4 bases, with 11 bases spanning the gap. The germline V gene encodes CDR1 MNHEY and CDR2 SVGAGI. The CDR3 loop spans 13 amino acids. The CDR3: CASSLDKGYEQYV. CDR3 coding DNA: TGTGCCAGCAGTTTAGACAAGGGGTACGAGCAGTACGTC.

This rearrangement joins TRBV5-6 to TRBJ2-5; no clear D. Germline CDR1 and CDR2: SGHDT and YYEEEE. This CDR3 spans 11 amino acids. The V gene lost 0 bases and the J gene lost 7 bases, with 4 bases spanning the gap. The CDR3 sequence: CASSLEGTQYF. As DNA, the CDR3 is TGTGCCAGCAGCTTGGAAGGGACCCAGTACTTC.

There are many counts of this clone. The chain joins TRBV6-4 to TRBJ2-1, with 10 bases lining up with TRBD2. The V and J ends lost 3 bases and 10 bases, in that order; junction bases with no gene match: 9. CDR1 and CDR2 (germline): MRHNA, SNTAGT. The CDR3 is made up of 15 amino acids. The CDR3: CASSEGAGGVGEQFF. For the CDR3, the DNA is TGTGCCAGCAGTGAAGGAGCGGGAGGGGTCGGCGAGCAGTTCTTC.

This clone showed up just a few times. This chain uses TRBV4-3 with TRBJ2-7, with 8 bases identical to TRBD2. J gave up 3 bases and V 1 base, and 11 bases lay outside the gene matches. CDR1 is LGHNA and CDR2 is YSLEER in the germline V gene. There are 17 residues in the CDR3. The chain's CDR3 is CASSQAFMRGDNYEQYF. The CDR3 nucleotides read TGCGCCAGCAGCCAAGCGTTCATGCGGGGGGACAACTACGAGCAGTACTTC.

The gene calls are TRBV9 and TRBJ1-4; D is perhaps TRBD1 (6 bases). Trimming left V 0 bases short and J 5 bases short, with 11 bases between. CDR1 is SGDLS and CDR2 is YYNGEE in the germline V gene. CDR3 length: 15 amino acids. CDR3: CASSVAGGWNEKLFF. The CDR3 DNA reads as TGTGCCAGCAGCGTAGCGGGGGGCTGGAATGAAAAACTGTTTTTT.

V usage is TRBV4-2 and J usage is TRBJ1-3; D unclear. Germline V lookup: CDR1 LGHNA, CDR2 YNFKEQ. This CDR3 is built from 21 residues. The V and J ends lost 0 bases and 0 bases respectively, with 24 bases between them. The CDR3: CASSQERQARGRLSSGNTIYF. The CDR3 DNA reads TGTGCCAGCAGCCAAGAAAGGCAGGCACGGGGAAGATTAAGCTCTGGAAACACCATATATTTT.

The rearrangement uses TRBV13 and TRBJ1-6; D perhaps matches TRBD1 (6 bases). V lost 7 bases and J lost 4, with 11 bases in between. Looked up from germline, CDR1 is PRHDT and CDR2 is FYEKMQ (reference sequence). The CDR3 sequence is 14 residues long. The CDR3, as DNA: TGTGCCAGCACCGCAGGACAGTATAATTCACCCCTCCACTTT. Protein: CASTAGQYNSPLHF.